The T cell receptor (beta chain) under discussion was sequenced for a study of CD8+CD57+ T cells in acquired aplastic anemia. Study as a whole: An average of roughly 10 million reads for CD4+ cells was obtained from healthy donors.

The CDR3 consists of 17 residues. Germline V gene sequence: CDR1 SGHTA, CDR2 FQGNSA. Concerning this clonotype: A much larger clone lies a single base off, so this may be a read error.

CDR3 and TCR beta VDJ profiling relied on a genomic DNA template. TCRdb recomputed calls from the reads with MiXCR, one row per CDR3 protein. The profile shows hundreds of thousands of distinct CDR3 sequences, about two thirds of them singletons. Input material: sorted CD4+, CD8+, or CD8+CD57+ T cells (not recorded which) from PBMCs. The TCR was taken from a human donor in good health, serving as a control. The J gene is TRBJ1-4, the V gene TRBV7-2; 7 bases match TRBD1. The CDR3 sequence is CASSQATQGRTNEKLFF. The CDR3 nucleotides read TGCGCCAGCAGCCAAGCTACACAGGGGAGAACTAATGAAAAACTGTTTTTT.